This T cell receptor (beta chain) was recovered during a study of cytomegalovirus exposure and HLA in healthy donors. Study in general: Early on, a data release was issued that held about 85 million unique TCRs from HLA-typed donors.

Findings and caveats of the study: It was assumed in the presence/absence analyses that sequencing depth was roughly uniform across donors.

On this clone itself: Its matching antigen is unknown.

The PCR contained 60 Vbeta and 13 Jbeta primers. Sequencing was performed with immunoSEQ multiplex PCR; in TCRdb, only in-frame clones are kept and a portion is missing. The sample lists under 150,000 clones, roughly 80% seen once, with about 3.4% in the top ten. Germline V lookup: CDR1 LGHNA, CDR2 YNFKEQ. The CDR3 has 18 residues. V gene TRBV4-2 combines with J gene TRBJ2-5, with 7 bases that match TRBD2. The end of the DNA fits TRBJ2-7 better, so the J call may be wrong. The TCR originated in a man in his thirties or forties in good health and CMV-seronegative. Sequencing used PBMCs. CDR3 amino acids: CASSQVKGGGPLSYEQYF. DNA of the CDR3: TGTGCCAGCAGCCAAGTGAAGGGCGGGGGTCCCCTCTCCTACGAGCAGTACTTC.